A single sample is the source of the 15 T cell receptor beta chains below, sequenced in a study of blood T cell repertoires in COVID-19. Sequenced by immunoSEQ multiplex PCR; TCRdb stores in-frame clones only, minus some. Of 340,000 or so clones in the sample, around nine tenths were seen once. Sequencing input: peripheral blood. Receptors originate from a man aged 45 to 65 with active or convalescent COVID-19.

The chain recombines TRBV5-1 with TRBJ2-3, with D possibly TRBD2 on 6 matching bases. This CDR3 is 15 amino acids long. V was cut by 1 base and J by 3 bases, with 12 bases left in between. Germline values: CDR1 SGHRS, CDR2 YFSETQ. The CDR3 here is CASSLKSGRTDTQYF. In DNA, the CDR3 is TGCGCCAGCAGCTTGAAGTCTGGGAGGACAGATACGCAGTATTTT.

A single count supports this clone. The chain links TRBV7-3 to TRBJ1-1; the match to TRBD1 covers 10 bases. With V trimmed by 5 bases and J by 11 bases, 11 bases remained unmatched. The CDR3 runs to 14 residues. Germline values: CDR1 SGHTA, CDR2 FQGTGA. The CDR3 DNA follows: TGTGCCAGCAGCCCAAGACAGGGGGCGCGGGGGGCTTTCTTT. Its translation: CASSPRQGARGAFF.

CDR3 sequence reads: CASSATSSEQYF. CDR3 DNA: TGTGCCAGCAGTGCCACTAGCTCCGAGCAGTACTTC. V is TRBV2 and J is TRBJ2-7; possible D gene TRBD2, 6 bases. Germline loops: CDR1 SNHLY, CDR2 FYNNEI. The germline V and J ends were trimmed by 4 bases and 6 bases, with 10 bases remaining between them. The CDR3 contains 12 residues.

The chain recombines TRBV19 with TRBJ1-1; perhaps TRBD1 as D (6 bases). V gave up 4 bases and J gave up 4 bases, with 22 bases separating them. Germline values: CDR1 LNHDA, CDR2 SQIVND (reference sequence). CDR3 length: 17 residues. CDR3 in amino acids: CASSKYSRGAWSTEAFF. As DNA, the CDR3 is TGTGCCAGTAGTAAGTATTCTCGGGGGGCTTGGAGCACTGAAGCTTTCTTT. Full variable domain (rest looked up from reference TRBV19 and TRBJ1-1): DGGITQSPKYLFRKEGQNVTLSCEQNLNHDAMYWYRQDPGQGLRLIYYSQIVNDFQKGDIAEGYSVSREKKESFPLTVTSAQKNPTAFYLCASSKYSRGAWSTEAFFGQGTRLTVV.

This chain connects TRBV6-1 to TRBJ1-2, with TRBD1 matching over 7 bases. J lost 2 bases, V lost 2 bases, and 2 bases had no gene match. Germline assignment: CDR1 MNHNS and CDR2 SASEGT. The CDR3 extends over 14 amino acids. CDR3 sequence (DNA): TGTGCCAGCAGTGAACTGACAGGGAACTATGGCTACACCTTC. Its translation is CASSELTGNYGYTF.

This chain uses TRBV6-5 with TRBJ2-1; 10 bases line up with TRBD1. Germline V gene lookup returns CDR1 MNHEY and CDR2 SVGAGI. After removal of 6 bases from V and 7 bases from J, the junction contained 9 bases not matched to a gene. The CDR3 is 15 amino acids. CDR3 in DNA: TGTGCCAGCAGGGCGGGACAGGGGCTCCGTAATGAGCAGTTCTTC. This codes for CASRAGQGLRNEQFF.

This chain uses TRBV29-1 with TRBJ2-1, with TRBD2 identical over 10 bases. Germline trimming cut 3 bases from V and 6 bases from J; bases unmatched to any gene: 5. Germline CDR1 reads SQVTM; CDR2 reads ANQGSEA. This CDR3 spans 14 amino acids. The CDR3 here is CSVDQASGSNEQFF. The CDR3 DNA reads as TGCAGCGTTGATCAGGCTAGCGGGAGCAATGAGCAGTTCTTC.

The rearrangement links TRBV24-1 to TRBJ1-5; 9 nucleotides match TRBD1. This CDR3 comprises 18 residues. The V gene's germline CDR1 is KGHDR and CDR2 SFDVKD. Losses at the gene ends were 6 bases for V and 0 bases for J; bases not matched to a gene: 11. The CDR3 region is CATSSTTGGPYSNQPQHF. In nucleotides, the CDR3 is TGTGCCACCAGTTCGACCACAGGGGGCCCGTATAGCAATCAGCCCCAGCATTTT.

This sequence joins TRBV2 and TRBJ1-1; D is perhaps TRBD1 (5 bases). Germline V gene sequence: CDR1 SNHLY, CDR2 FYNNEI. Deletions cut 6 bases from V and 2 bases from J, with 10 bases between. The CDR3 runs 13 residues. The CDR3 nucleotides are TGTGCCAGCAGAGCCGACAGTAACACTGAAGCTTTCTTT. It codes for CASRADSNTEAFF.

The chain is built from TRBV5-1 and TRBJ1-2; no reliable D call. The CDR3 runs to 12 residues. Germline lookup yields CDR1 SGHRS and CDR2 YFSETQ. V was shortened by 4 bases and J by 3 bases, with 7 bases between the two germline ends. The CDR3 nucleotides read TGCGCCAGCAGCCTGACTGACTATGGCTACACCTTC. Residues: CASSLTDYGYTF.

J is TRBJ1-4 and V is TRBV3-1 (or the pseudogene TRBV3-2); no clear D. The germline V and J ends were trimmed by 6 bases and 3 bases, with 5 bases remaining between them. The CDR3 contains 12 residues. The germline V gene encodes CDR1 LGHDT and CDR2 YNNKEL (reference sequence). DNA for the CDR3: TGTGCCAGCAGGGCTCCTAATGAAAAACTGTTTTTT. Protein sequence: CASRAPNEKLFF.

This clone showed up just once. The V and J genes are TRBV5-1 and TRBJ2-1, with 8 positions matching TRBD2. The CDR3 sequence is 17 residues long. V shed 1 base and J 6 bases; nucleotides not matched to a gene: 12. Germline loops: CDR1 SGHRS, CDR2 YFSETQ. CDR3 protein: CASSLIVSAGVPNEQFF. The CDR3 coding sequence is TGCGCCAGCAGCTTGATTGTTTCAGCGGGAGTCCCCAATGAGCAGTTCTTC. Combining the CDR3 with reference TRBV5-1 and TRBJ2-1 gives the whole variable domain KAGVTQTPRYLIKTRGQQVTLSCSPISGHRSVSWYQQTPGQGLQFLFEYFSETQRNKGNFPGRFSGRQFSNSRSEMNVSTLELGDSALYLCASSLIVSAGVPNEQFFGPGTRLTVL.

The V call is TRBV7-2, the J call TRBJ2-1; weak D call: TRBD2 (5 bases). The CDR3 loop spans 14 amino acids. Trimming took off 2 bases at V and 4 bases at J, with 9 bases between the two ends. Looked up from germline, CDR1 is SGHTA and CDR2 is FQGNSA. The DNA of the CDR3 is TGTGCCAGCAGCTTAATTTCGGGATACAATGAGCAGTTCTTC. As protein: CASSLISGYNEQFF.

V usage is TRBV18 and J usage is TRBJ2-7, with D possibly matching TRBD1 (6 bases). Trimming removed 0 bases from V and 6 bases from J, with 9 bases in between. This CDR3 has 13 residues. CDR1 is KGHSH and CDR2 is LQKENI in the germline V gene. In DNA, the CDR3 is TGTGCCAGCTCACCACCGAGCAGGGGCGAGCAGTACTTC. Amino acid sequence: CASSPPSRGEQYF. Complete variable domain (other parts from reference TRBV18 and TRBJ2-7): NAGVMQNPRHLVRRRGQEARLRCSPMKGHSHVYWYRQLPEEGLKFMVYLQKENIIDESGMPKERFSAEFPKEGPSILRIQQVVRGDSAAYFCASSPPSRGEQYFGPGTRLTVT.

The chain employs TRBV5-6 and TRBJ1-2; 7 positions agree with TRBD1. Trimming at V came to 4 bases and at J to 2 bases, leaving 5 bases not matched to a gene. CDR3 length equals 14 residues. Germline V gene sequence: CDR1 SGHDT, CDR2 YYEEEE. The CDR3 protein is CASSEPTGNYGYTF. In DNA, the CDR3 is TGTGCCAGCAGCGAGCCGACAGGGAACTATGGCTACACCTTC.